Described below is a single T cell receptor beta chain sequence and its context. The target antigen is unknown. Trimming left V 8 bases short and J 1 base short, with 8 bases between. The germline gives CDR1 MNHNS, CDR2 SASEGT. CDR3 length: 12 residues. Amplified regions were TCR beta CDR3 sequences from RNA transcripts. Using the HTBI primer set, a first-round RT-PCR was run on the TCR CDR3. MiXCR was run by TCRdb on the multiplex PCR reads, yielding one entry per CDR3 protein. Seen here are approximately 710,000 distinct CDR3 sequences, about 18% observed once, and the top ten hold about 14%. The patients, who ranged from 18 to 65 in age, presented with newly diagnosed hyperthyroidism lasting under 2 months. Researchers barred patients who had uncontrolled infection, other autoimmune disease, pregnancy or lactation. The data are from a study of T cells in Graves' hyperthyroidism and ophthalmopathy. Findings of the study overall: Median prediction lead before ophthalmopathy onset was 6.5 to 7 months with the model. Also found in blood were most expanded thyroid clonotypes above 0.001.

Sample: blood. The receptor comes from a man in his fifties or sixties with Graves' hyperthyroidism. The chain links TRBV6-1 to TRBJ2-5; D is unclear. For the CDR3, the DNA is TGTGCCAGCTCGGCACCCCAAGAGACCCAGTACTTC. This codes for CASSAPQETQYF.